This is a list of T cell receptor beta chains from one sample in a study of technical replicates of blood from a few donors. Repertoires were generated with immunoSEQ multiplex PCR, while TCRdb's copy carries only in-frame clones and drops some. Of about 60,000 clones listed, around 87% are singletons. Sequences were obtained from PBMCs. The receptors shown here come from a human donor in good health. Some clones in this sample may be carry-over from other donors' samples. The CDR3 runs from the conserved cysteine through the conserved F or W. The order of the fields is J gene, D gene, clone size, V gene, CDR3 DNA, CDR3 protein. A D gene is named only where the DNA matches it firmly. Clone size is not always given. Where it is, it says once, few, many or a class for expanded clones.

j_gene: TRBJ2-7
d_gene: TRBD2
abundance: .
v_gene: TRBV5-1
CDR3nt: TGCGCCAGCAGCCAAGGGACTAGCGGGAGCGGCGAGCAGTACTTC
CDR3aa: CASSQGTSGSGEQYF

j_gene: TRBJ2-1
d_gene: TRBD1
abundance: .
v_gene: TRBV7-9
CDR3nt: TGTGCCAGCAGCTTAGCCGGAACAGGGGACAATGAGCAGTTCTTC
CDR3aa: CASSLAGTGDNEQFF

j_gene: TRBJ2-1
d_gene: TRBD2
abundance: few
v_gene: TRBV4-2
CDR3nt: TGTGCCAGCAGCCAAGTAAGCGGGGGGGGAAATGAGCAGTTCTTC
CDR3aa: CASSQVSGGGNEQFF

j_gene: TRBJ2-7
d_gene: TRBD1
abundance: .
v_gene: TRBV27
CDR3nt: TGTGCCACCCGACGGATGGACAGGGATCGTGGGGAGCAGTACTTC
CDR3aa: CATRRMDRDRGEQYF

j_gene: TRBJ2-1
d_gene: .
abundance: .
v_gene: TRBV9
CDR3nt: TGTGCCAGCAGCGTAGGGGCAGGGATGTTCGATGAGCAGTTCTTC
CDR3aa: CASSVGAGMFDEQFF

j_gene: TRBJ1-1
d_gene: .
abundance: .
v_gene: TRBV10-3
CDR3nt: TGTGCCATCAGTGAGTCGGAACTAAGGAACACTGAAGCTTTCTTT
CDR3aa: CAISESELRNTEAFF

j_gene: TRBJ2-5
d_gene: TRBD2
abundance: .
v_gene: TRBV19
CDR3nt: TGTGCCAGTAGTATAGTGTGGACTAGCGGTCAAGAGACCCAGTACTTC
CDR3aa: CASSIVWTSGQETQYF

j_gene: TRBJ1-1
d_gene: TRBD1
abundance: .
v_gene: TRBV2
CDR3nt: TGTGCCAGCAACGGACAGGGGGCGCCCACTGAAGCTTTCTTT
CDR3aa: CASNGQGAPTEAFF

j_gene: TRBJ1-5
d_gene: .
abundance: once
v_gene: TRBV4-3
CDR3nt: TGCGCCAGCAGCCAAGAAACGGGTGGCGGTCAGCCCCAGCATTTT
CDR3aa: CASSQETGGGQPQHF

j_gene: TRBJ2-7
d_gene: .
abundance: .
v_gene: TRBV7-2
CDR3nt: TGTGCCAGCAGCCGACATAACTTGTCCCCCGAGCAGTACTTC
CDR3aa: CASSRHNLSPEQYF

j_gene: TRBJ2-7
d_gene: .
abundance: few
v_gene: TRBV14
CDR3nt: TGTGCCAGCAGCCAAGGAGTCCTTAGAGGGGGCTCCTACGAGCAGTACTTC
CDR3aa: CASSQGVLRGGSYEQYF

j_gene: TRBJ1-1
d_gene: TRBD1
abundance: .
v_gene: TRBV6-5
CDR3nt: TGTGCCAGCGGGTGGACAGGGAAAGCTTTCTTT
CDR3aa: CASGWTGKAFF

j_gene: TRBJ2-7
d_gene: .
abundance: .
v_gene: TRBV18
CDR3nt: TGTGCCAGCTCACCAGGGAGTACCTACGAGCAGTACTTC
CDR3aa: CASSPGSTYEQYF

j_gene: TRBJ2-1
d_gene: TRBD2
abundance: once
v_gene: TRBV18
CDR3nt: TGTGCCAGCTCACCGCCGGGACTAGCGGGAGGGAAGAACAATGAGCAGTTCTTC
CDR3aa: CASSPPGLAGGKNNEQFF

j_gene: TRBJ2-1
d_gene: .
abundance: .
v_gene: TRBV5-1
CDR3nt: TGCGCCAGCAGCTTAGCACAGGACTACAATGAGCAGTTCTTC
CDR3aa: CASSLAQDYNEQFF

j_gene: TRBJ2-7
d_gene: TRBD1
abundance: .
v_gene: TRBV9
CDR3nt: TGTGCCAGCGGAACAGGGGTTGGCCTGAGGGAGCAGTACTTC
CDR3aa: CASGTGVGLREQYF

j_gene: TRBJ2-1
d_gene: TRBD2
abundance: .
v_gene: TRBV19
CDR3nt: TGTGCCAGTAGTATAGGTGCGTTTAGCGGGAGGCCCTACAATGAGCAGTTCTTC
CDR3aa: CASSIGAFSGRPYNEQFF